Below are 31 T cell receptor beta chains sequenced from a single sample in a study of persistence of HIV-infected CD4 T cells. Overlapping HIV-1 Gag 15-mer peptides at 0.8 to 1 ug per peptide per mL were used. Memory cells lacking CD40L and CD69 with high CD45RO were sorted. Sequencing used immunoSEQ version 4 in survey mode. Using immunoSEQ multiplex PCR, the repertoire was profiled, and TCRdb retains in-frame clones only, with some absent. The table records roughly 32,000 clones, roughly 80% of them present only once. Their cognate antigens are unknown. The specimen comprised CD4+ T cells sorted from PBMCs after roughly 19-hour stimulation, sampled from a patient who received antiretroviral therapy. All receptors come from an adult woman with HIV who was CMV-seropositive.

The genes are TRBV10-3 and TRBJ2-5; D gene ambiguous. Germline CDR1 is ENHRY and CDR2 is SYGVKD. The CDR3 spans 12 residues. V was clipped by 6 bases and J by 4 bases, with 9 bases between them. For the CDR3, the DNA is TGTGCCATCAGCCCAGTACTAGAGACCCAGTACTTC. This translates into CAISPVLETQYF.

The chain recombines TRBV14 with TRBJ2-2, with TRBD2 as a possible D gene (6 bases). The CDR3 runs to 15 residues. Germline V gene lookup returns CDR1 SGHDN and CDR2 FVKESK. V gave up 0 bases and J gave up 5 bases, with 10 bases separating them. The CDR3: CASSQDFGGTGELFF. Here the CDR3 DNA reads TGTGCCAGCAGCCAAGATTTTGGGGGGACCGGGGAGCTGTTTTTT.

The V and J genes are TRBV6-5 and TRBJ2-3; no firm D call. This CDR3 is 15 amino acids long. V shed 5 bases and J shed 1 base, with 13 bases lying between them. The germline gives CDR1 MNHEY, CDR2 SVGAGI. This CDR3 reads CASSPRTKRTDTQYF. The DNA for the CDR3 is TGTGCCAGCAGTCCCCGGACGAAACGCACAGATACGCAGTATTTT.

The chain links TRBV4-1 to TRBJ1-1; the D is unclear. CDR3 length: 13 amino acids. Trimming left V 8 bases short and J 6 bases short, with 16 bases between. Germline lookup yields CDR1 MGHRA and CDR2 YSYEKL. This chain's CDR3 is CASRGIPPAEAFF. The CDR3 coding sequence is TGCGCCAGCCGCGGCATACCCCCGGCTGAAGCTTTCTTT.

This clone was seen just once. Within the sample, other DNA sequences also encode this same CDR3. This CDR3 reads CASSFGTVRSGNTIYF. The CDR3 coding sequence is TGTGCCAGCAGCTTCGGCACGGTACGCTCTGGAAACACCATATATTTT. V and J are TRBV7-2 and TRBJ1-3, with no clear D. This CDR3 spans 16 amino acids. Germline V gene sequence: CDR1 SGHTA, CDR2 FQGNSA. The ends were cut back, 3 bases at V and 0 bases at J, with 12 bases in the middle.

This rearrangement joins TRBV19 to TRBJ2-7, with 8 bases lining up with TRBD1. After removal of 5 bases from V and 6 bases from J, the junction contained 9 bases not matched to a gene. CDR3 length: 14 amino acids. CDR1 is LNHDA, CDR2 SQIVND, per germline (reference sequence). CDR3 nucleotide sequence: TGTGCCAGTAGTTCTTCCGGACAGGGCGGCGAGCAGTACTTC. It specifies CASSSSGQGGEQYF. Full variable domain (missing parts from reference TRBV19 and TRBJ2-7): DGGITQSPKYLFRKEGQNVTLSCEQNLNHDAMYWYRQDPGQGLRLIYYSQIVNDFQKGDIAEGYSVSREKKESFPLTVTSAQKNPTAFYLCASSSSGQGGEQYFGPGTRLTVT.

V gene TRBV19 combines with J gene TRBJ1-1; 9 bases align to TRBD1. Trimming took 8 bases from V and 0 from J; bases not matched to a gene: 7. Germline loops: CDR1 LNHDA, CDR2 SQIVND (reference sequence). The CDR3 runs 15 residues. This CDR3 reads CASRTGDFLNTEAFF. The DNA for the CDR3 is TGTGCCAGTCGGACAGGGGACTTTCTGAACACTGAAGCTTTCTTT.

The rearrangement joins TRBV4-3 to TRBJ1-1, with 8 positions matching TRBD1. This CDR3 is 13 amino acids long. Trimming removed 9 bases from V and 0 bases from J; junction bases left unmatched: 3. CDR1 is LGHNA and CDR2 is YSLEER in the germline V gene. The CDR3 reads CASRTGMNTEAFF. The CDR3 DNA reads TGCGCCAGTCGGACAGGGATGAACACTGAAGCTTTCTTT.

This chain links TRBV4-1 with TRBJ2-7; D perhaps matches TRBD1 (5 bases). The CDR3 length is 13 residues. Germline V gene lookup returns CDR1 MGHRA and CDR2 YSYEKL. V was clipped by 4 bases and J by 0 bases, with 7 bases between them. DNA for the CDR3: TGCGCCAGCAGCCGACAGACCTCCTACGAGCAGTACTTC. This encodes CASSRQTSYEQYF.

The chain carries TRBV28 and TRBJ1-1; D unclear. Trimming stripped 10 bases from V and 1 base from J, with 16 bases between. CDR3 size: 14 residues. The germline gives CDR1 MDHEN, CDR2 SYDVKM. The CDR3 loop reads CATATEFTNTEAFF. In DNA, the CDR3 is TGTGCCACCGCTACAGAGTTCACGAACACTGAAGCTTTCTTT.

The chain links TRBV2 to TRBJ2-3; D is undetermined. The CDR3 extends over 15 amino acids. Deletions cut 2 bases from V and 5 bases from J, with 14 bases between. Looked up from germline, CDR1 is SNHLY and CDR2 is FYNNEI. CDR3 protein: CASSESSYRQDTQYF. In DNA, the CDR3 is TGTGCCAGCAGTGAAAGCTCATATCGGCAAGATACGCAGTATTTT.

This chain connects TRBV6-5 to TRBJ2-5, with D hard to call. Germline V gene lookup returns CDR1 MNHEY and CDR2 SVGAGI. The CDR3 is 15 residues long. Trimming removed 5 bases at V and 6 bases at J, with 19 bases between. This chain's CDR3 is CASSPGPITVKTQYF. In DNA, the CDR3 is TGTGCCAGCAGTCCCGGACCCATAACCGTAAAGACCCAGTACTTC.

V gene TRBV4-1 combines with J gene TRBJ2-2; 15 positions match TRBD2. The CDR3 spans 19 residues. Losses at the gene ends were 3 bases for V and 4 bases for J; bases not matched to a gene: 9. Germline V gene sequence: CDR1 MGHRA, CDR2 YSYEKL. CDR3 DNA sequence: TGCGCCAGCAGCCACCCGGGACTAGCGGGAGGTCGGGGCACCGGGGAGCTGTTTTTT. It yields the protein CASSHPGLAGGRGTGELFF.

This clone was detected only a few times. The rearrangement links TRBV3-1 (or the pseudogene TRBV3-2) to TRBJ1-1; D is ambiguous. This CDR3 comprises 12 residues. Germline V lookup: CDR1 LGHDT, CDR2 YNNKEL (reference sequence). The V end was cut by 7 bases, the J end by 0 bases, with 6 bases between. The CDR3 DNA sequence: TGTGCCAGCACCTCAGTGAACACTGAAGCTTTCTTT. This gives the protein CASTSVNTEAFF.

This chain links TRBV18 with TRBJ2-4; 8 nucleotides agree with TRBD1. There are 21 residues in the CDR3. V was clipped by 5 bases and J by 0 bases; unmatched bases: 21. Germline V gene data show CDR1 as KGHSH and CDR2 as LQKENI. The CDR3 DNA follows: TGTGCCAGCTCAAACCGTCCCGGGACAGGCATAGACTATGTAGCCAAAAACATTCAGTACTTC. This codes for CASSNRPGTGIDYVAKNIQYF.

The gene calls are TRBV9 and TRBJ1-1; D is possibly TRBD1 (5 bases). Trimming removed 0 bases at V and 4 bases at J, with 13 bases between. The CDR3 runs to 15 residues. The germline CDR1 and CDR2 sequences are SGDLS and YYNGEE. CDR3 loop: CASSVGLGELTEAFF. The CDR3 DNA is TGTGCCAGCAGCGTAGGTTTGGGGGAACTCACTGAAGCTTTCTTT.

This sequence joins TRBV9 and TRBJ2-1; D might be TRBD2 (7 bases). Germline CDR1 reads SGDLS; CDR2 reads YYNGEE. V was cut by 0 bases and J by 7 bases, with 17 bases left in between. This CDR3 is 16 amino acids long. The chain's CDR3 is CASSVVGGHGWNEQFF. CDR3 nucleotides: TGTGCCAGCAGCGTAGTGGGGGGGCATGGTTGGAATGAGCAGTTCTTC. Full variable domain (remainder filled in from reference TRBV9 and TRBJ2-1): DSGVTQTPKHLITATGQRVTLRCSPRSGDLSVYWYQQSLDQGLQFLIQYYNGEERAKGNILERFSAQQFPDLHSELNLSSLELGDSALYFCASSVVGGHGWNEQFFGPGTRLTVL.

By share, this clone counts as medium-sized. The chain has TRBV19 and TRBJ1-1; D perhaps matches TRBD1 (5 bases). The germline gives CDR1 LNHDA, CDR2 SQIVND (reference sequence). The CDR3 runs 14 residues. Between the trimmed V and J ends, which lost 7 bases and 1 base, there was a span of 13 bases. The chain's CDR3 is CASIHGGANTEAFF. The DNA for the CDR3 is TGTGCCAGTATTCATGGAGGGGCGAACACTGAAGCTTTCTTT.

This sequence joins TRBV28 and TRBJ1-1, with a possible D match to TRBD1 (5 bases). Germline values: CDR1 MDHEN, CDR2 SYDVKM. The CDR3 is 13 amino acids. The ends were cut back, 8 bases at V and 3 bases at J, with 13 bases in the middle. CDR3 protein: CASHRGAHTEAFF. CDR3 DNA: TGTGCCAGCCATCGAGGGGCCCACACTGAAGCTTTCTTT.

The rearrangement uses TRBV24-1 and TRBJ2-2, with 7 bases identical to TRBD1. Germline V gene data show CDR1 as KGHDR and CDR2 as SFDVKD. The junction had 4 bases not matched to a gene; V was cut back by 1 base and J by 6 bases. This CDR3 is built from 15 residues. This chain's CDR3 is CATSDLNRGPGELFF. In DNA form, the CDR3 reads TGTGCCACCAGTGATTTAAACAGGGGCCCCGGGGAGCTGTTTTTT.

The chain recombines TRBV30 with TRBJ2-7, with D maybe TRBD1 (5 bases). Trimming took 7 bases from V and 0 from J, leaving 13 bases between them. The CDR3 totals 13 residues. Germline V lookup: CDR1 GTSNPN, CDR2 SVGIG (reference sequence). DNA for the CDR3: TGTGCCTTTTCCCAGGGAAACTCCTACGAGCAGTACTTC. Encoded protein: CAFSQGNSYEQYF.

Only a few counts were recorded for this clone. The chain recombines TRBV7-6 with TRBJ1-6; tentatively, D is TRBD1 (5 bases). Trimming took off 3 bases at V and 13 bases at J, with 10 bases between the two ends. The CDR3 spans 12 residues. Per the germline V gene, CDR1 is SGHVS and CDR2 is FNYEAQ. In DNA form, the CDR3 reads TGTGCCAGCAGCTTCGTCGGGGGGCCCCTCCACTTT. It specifies CASSFVGGPLHF. Supplemented by reference TRBV7-6 and TRBJ1-6, the full variable domain reads GAGVSQSPRYKVTKRGQDVALRCDPISGHVSLYWYRQALGQGPEFLTYFNYEAQQDKSGLPNDRFSAERPEGSISTLTIQRTEQRDSAMYRCASSFVGGPLHFGNGTRLTVT.

The chain uses TRBV11-1 and TRBJ2-2; 11 positions match TRBD2. J was trimmed by 7 bases and V by 4 bases; bases with no gene match: 5. The CDR3 contains 15 residues. Germline V gene data show CDR1 as SGHAT and CDR2 as FQDESV (reference sequence). The CDR3 nucleotides are TGTGCCAGCAGCTCCGGGACTAGCGGACACGGGGAGCTGTTTTTT. This codes for CASSSGTSGHGELFF.

The chain joins TRBV30 to TRBJ2-5; D gene ambiguous. With 5 bases removed from V and 4 bases from J, the gap between germline ends came to 5 bases. The CDR3 extends over 10 amino acids. The germline V gene has CDR1 GTSNPN and CDR2 SVGIG (reference sequence). CDR3 loop: CAWGTETQYF. The CDR3 coding sequence is TGTGCCTGGGGAACAGAGACCCAGTACTTC.

Written as DNA, the CDR3 is TGTGCCAGCAGATCCGACATCTCCACTGAAGCTTTCTTT. This translates into CASRSDISTEAFF. The chain links TRBV12-3 or TRBV12-4 to TRBJ1-1; no definite D call. V gave up 6 bases and J gave up 4 bases, with 12 bases separating them. CDR3 size: 13 residues.

This sequence joins TRBV29-1 and TRBJ2-7, with TRBD1 matching 8 bases. J gave up 2 bases and V 1 base, and 10 bases lay outside the gene matches. CDR1 and CDR2 (germline): SQVTM, ANQGSEA. The CDR3 is 16 residues long. CDR3 nucleotide sequence: TGCAGCGTTGAAGGGGCAGGGGGCATTAGGACCTACGAGCAGTACTTC. Protein: CSVEGAGGIRTYEQYF.

This clone was found a few times. The chain couples TRBV18 to TRBJ1-5; D ambiguous. The germline gives CDR1 KGHSH, CDR2 LQKENI. Trimming left V 5 bases short and J 0 bases short, with 5 bases between. This CDR3 is built from 13 residues. DNA for the CDR3: TGTGCCAGCTCAGGGGATAGCAATCAGCCCCAGCATTTT. This codes for CASSGDSNQPQHF.

The chain carries TRBV10-1 and TRBJ2-7; weak D call: TRBD2 (5 bases). The V end lost 2 bases, the J end lost 0 bases, and 5 bases lay between the germline ends. CDR3 length: 13 residues. Germline CDR1 reads WNHNN; CDR2 reads SYGVQD (reference sequence). CDR3 in amino acids: CASSERGSYEQYF. The CDR3 DNA is TGCGCCAGCAGTGAGCGGGGCTCCTACGAGCAGTACTTC.

The V gene is TRBV3-1 (or the pseudogene TRBV3-2), the J gene TRBJ2-1, with 11 bases identical to TRBD2. CDR1 is LGHDT, CDR2 YNNKEL, per germline (reference sequence). The CDR3 is made up of 18 amino acids. V lost 3 bases, J lost 6 bases, and 13 bases stayed unmatched. CDR3 bases: TGTGCCAGCAGCCAGTCTAGCGGGAGGACCCTAGCGGGCAATGAGCAGTTCTTC. Translating it yields CASSQSSGRTLAGNEQFF.

The sample holds one count of this clone. V is TRBV6-5 and J is TRBJ1-2, with 9 positions matching TRBD1. CDR1 and CDR2 from the germline V gene are MNHEY and SVGAGI. The CDR3 extends over 15 amino acids. Germline trimming cut 2 bases from V and 7 bases from J; bases unmatched to any gene: 8. CDR3 DNA sequence: TGTGCCAGCAGTTACGGGACAGGGACCCCACTTGGCTACACCTTC. Translation: CASSYGTGTPLGYTF.

J is TRBJ2-3 and V is TRBV3-1 (or the pseudogene TRBV3-2); D is possibly TRBD1 or TRBD2 (5 bases each). This CDR3 region has 17 residues. CDR1 LGHDT and CDR2 YNNKEL come from the germline V gene (reference sequence). V lost 0 bases and J 5 bases, leaving 18 bases between the germline ends. CDR3 sequence reads: CASSQEPGAGRGDTQYF. The CDR3, as DNA: TGTGCCAGCAGCCAAGAACCCGGGGCAGGTCGTGGAGATACGCAGTATTTT.